One and the same sample provided the 5 T cell receptor beta chains below, sequenced in a study of PD-1 blockade in mismatch repair-deficient tumors. Produced via immunoSEQ multiplex PCR; TCRdb's table is partial and in-frame only. The data show around 130,000 clones, 88% seen once. The sequencing here drew on peripheral blood, taken 72 weeks after starting pembrolizumab. The receptors derive from an adult with mismatch repair-deficient cancer.

The chain's CDR3 is CATRAGEINEQFF. CDR3 coding DNA: TGCGCCACGAGAGCGGGAGAAATCAATGAGCAGTTCTTC. The chain employs TRBV10-1 and TRBJ2-1; 8 bases align to TRBD2. The CDR3 has 13 amino acids. The V gene end was trimmed by 10 bases and the J gene end by 6 bases; junction bases not matched to a gene: 8. The germline V gene has CDR1 WNHNN and CDR2 SYGVQD (reference sequence).

This chain uses TRBV18 with TRBJ2-1, with D maybe TRBD1 (7 bases). Germline V gene lookup returns CDR1 KGHSH and CDR2 LQKENI. This CDR3 spans 14 amino acids. Trimming took off 6 bases at V and 7 bases at J, with 16 bases between the two ends. CDR3 amino acids: CASSRGPGGNEQFF. As DNA, the CDR3 is TGTGCCAGCTCGCGAGGGCCAGGGGGGAATGAGCAGTTCTTC. Full variable domain (missing parts from reference TRBV18 and TRBJ2-1): NAGVMQNPRHLVRRRGQEARLRCSPMKGHSHVYWYRQLPEEGLKFMVYLQKENIIDESGMPKERFSAEFPKEGPSILRIQQVVRGDSAAYFCASSRGPGGNEQFFGPGTRLTVL.

This chain joins TRBV19 and TRBJ2-1, with TRBD1 matching 10 bases. The ends lost 1 base at V and 10 bases at J; junction bases unmatched: 4. This CDR3 comprises 14 residues. Germline V gene data show CDR1 as LNHDA and CDR2 as SQIVND (reference sequence). CDR3 in amino acids: CASSIGQGAGEQFF. DNA for the CDR3: TGTGCCAGTAGTATAGGACAGGGGGCTGGGGAGCAGTTCTTC.

CDR3 region: CAWSVLVDGGEQYF. The DNA of the CDR3 is TGTGCCTGGAGTGTACTGGTAGATGGCGGCGAGCAGTACTTC. The rearrangement uses TRBV30 and TRBJ2-7; D not resolved. The CDR3 sequence is 14 residues long. Germline CDR1 and CDR2: GTSNPN and SVGIG (reference sequence). V was clipped by 0 bases and J by 6 bases, with 15 bases between them.

This clone was seen just once. The rearrangement links TRBV6-5 to TRBJ1-5, with no clear D. CDR3 size: 13 residues. The V gene lost 6 bases and the J gene lost 4 bases, with 10 bases spanning the gap. CDR1 MNHEY and CDR2 SVGAGI come from the germline V gene. The CDR3 loop reads CASRPGSNQPQHF. CDR3 nucleotide sequence: TGTGCCAGCAGACCAGGTTCGAATCAGCCCCAGCATTTT.